This T cell receptor beta chain was identified during a study of vaccination and CD4 T cells after COVID-19. Study overall: The authors used overlapping spike peptides from SARS-CoV-2, HCoV-NL63, HCoV-OC43 and HCoV-229E to stimulate cells.

As for treatment: roughly 10-day PBMC culture with coronavirus spike peptide pools or control peptides (ViraFEST assay). Antigen-specific T cell expansion with peptide pools preceded TCR sequencing in the ViraFEST approach. PCR tests turned positive between March and December 2020, before US Alpha, Beta and Delta variants. Researchers used the Oncomine TCR Beta short-read assay to sequence DNA from cultured CD4+ T cells. Using its own MiXCR run on the PCR reads, TCRdb lists one record per CDR3 protein. The sample lists roughly 20,000 distinct CDR3 sequences; around 46% were seen once. Whole-study results and caveats: Median approximately 90% of reactive clones detected in convalescent patients emerged only post-vaccination.

Unmatched junction bases numbered 4, after V lost 2 bases and J lost 10 bases. The germline V gene encodes CDR1 MNHEY and CDR2 SMNVEV (reference sequence). This CDR3 has 13 residues. This clonotype was detected a few times. What it binds is unknown. V gene TRBV27 combines with J gene TRBJ2-1, with 8 bases aligning to TRBD2. The clonotype comes from a human donor who had recovered from COVID-19. Material: CD4+ T cells from blood, cultured in vitro, obtained after SARS-CoV-2 vaccination. CDR3 in amino acids: CASSLLAGGEQFF. The CDR3 nucleotides read TGTGCCAGCAGTTTACTAGCGGGCGGAGAGCAGTTCTTC.